This T cell receptor beta chain was recovered during a study of human T cells and chemical hapten exposure. Whole blood, unfractionated, served as the material for total RNA extraction. This clonotype has ten or more counts. Its antigen remains unknown. TCRdb reprocessed the 5' RACE reads via MiXCR and lists one record per CDR3 protein. The sample carries 130,000 or so distinct CDR3 sequences, roughly 4% recorded once. The CDR3 contains 15 residues. J was trimmed by 4 bases and V by 6 bases; bases with no gene match: 8. Germline assignment: CDR1 MRHNA and CDR2 SNTAGT. The study, taken as a whole, reports: Sensitization with DPC brought no change to TCRs above 1 in 1000 in frequency.

This clonotype was obtained from a female donor in good health. This chain connects TRBV6-4 to TRBJ2-2; 7 nucleotides match TRBD1. CDR3 nucleotides: TGTGCCAGCAGCTCAGGGGGAGAGGGCACCGGGGAGCTGTTTTTT. Amino acid sequence: CASSSGGEGTGELFF.